These 25 T cell receptor beta chains were sequenced from one sample in a study of cytomegalovirus exposure and HLA in healthy donors. 60 Vbeta and 13 Jbeta primers were used in PCR. Using immunoSEQ multiplex PCR, the repertoire was profiled, and TCRdb retains in-frame clones only, with some absent. Of about 120,000 clones listed, 75% to 90% are singletons. Specimen: PBMCs. These receptors came from a man aged 25-45 years in good health and CMV-seronegative.

This clone was found once. The chain joins TRBV4-1 to TRBJ2-7; D is undetermined. With 4 bases removed from V and 1 base from J, the gap between germline ends came to 11 bases. This CDR3 is 14 amino acids long. Germline-derived CDR1 and CDR2 are MGHRA and YSYEKL. The CDR3 region has the DNA TGCGCCAGCAGCCCTAGGCAGCAATCCTACGAGCAGTACTTC. Translation: CASSPRQQSYEQYF.

The chain links TRBV19 to TRBJ2-7, with D perhaps matching TRBD2 (6 bases). The CDR3 extends over 15 amino acids. Trimming took off 5 bases at V and 2 bases at J, with 16 bases between the two ends. The V gene's germline CDR1 is LNHDA and CDR2 SQIVND (reference sequence). CDR3 sequence: CASSPAGSGAYEQYF. CDR3 sequence (DNA): TGTGCCAGTAGTCCCGCGGGTAGCGGAGCCTACGAGCAGTACTTC.

This clone came up once. V gene TRBV10-1 combines with J gene TRBJ2-2; TRBD2 might be the D (5 bases). Trimming left V 4 bases short and J 6 bases short, with 15 bases between. The CDR3 is 15 residues long. Germline lookup yields CDR1 WNHNN and CDR2 SYGVQD (reference sequence). The DNA of the CDR3 is TGCGCCAGCAGTGGAGGGATCGAGGTAGCCGGGGAGCTGTTTTTT. Protein product: CASSGGIEVAGELFF.

This sequence joins TRBV15 and TRBJ1-2; 7 bases agree with TRBD1. Trimming at V came to 4 bases and at J to 8 bases, leaving 10 bases not matched to a gene. The CDR3 loop spans 14 amino acids. The V gene's germline CDR1 is LNHNV and CDR2 YYDKDF (reference sequence). The CDR3 nucleotides read TGTGCCACCAGCACCCGTACGACAGGGAGCGGCTACACCTTC. Translation: CATSTRTTGSGYTF.

Within the sample, this clone is medium-sized. Other DNA sequences in the sample encode the same CDR3. The rearrangement links TRBV6-1 to TRBJ2-7, with TRBD1 matching over 11 bases. J lost 3 bases, V lost 2 bases, and 3 bases had no gene match. Germline V lookup: CDR1 MNHNS, CDR2 SASEGT. The CDR3 is 15 amino acids. CDR3 loop: CASSETGTGGYEQYF. In nucleotides, the CDR3 is TGTGCCAGCAGTGAAACCGGGACAGGGGGCTACGAGCAGTACTTC.

The chain recombines TRBV9 with TRBJ1-5, with 8 bases identical to TRBD1. The CDR3 runs to 14 residues. Germline assignment: CDR1 SGDLS and CDR2 YYNGEE. Trimming removed 3 bases from V and 4 bases from J; junction bases left unmatched: 3. The CDR3 sequence is CASSEGQENQPQHF. DNA for the CDR3: TGTGCCAGCAGCGAGGGACAGGAGAATCAGCCCCAGCATTTT.

The chain links TRBV5-6 to TRBJ2-5; 12 bases line up with TRBD2. The germline gives CDR1 SGHDT, CDR2 YYEEEE. This CDR3 spans 16 amino acids. Losses at the gene ends were 8 bases for V and 5 bases for J; bases not matched to a gene: 13. The CDR3 bases are TGTGCCAGTACCAAGGGGCTAGCGGGGGGGGGTGAGACCCAGTACTTC. Translated: CASTKGLAGGGETQYF.

The V and J genes are TRBV11-2 and TRBJ2-3; D is possibly TRBD1 (5 bases). The CDR3 consists of 13 residues. V lost 4 bases and J lost 9, with 14 bases in between. Germline-derived CDR1 and CDR2 are SGHAT and FQNNGV. In DNA form, the CDR3 reads TGTGCCAGCAGCTCAGGACCCCCAGGGACGCAGTATTTT. This codes for CASSSGPPGTQYF.

This chain connects TRBV19 to TRBJ2-1; 11 positions match TRBD2. Looked up from germline, CDR1 is LNHDA and CDR2 is SQIVND (reference sequence). The CDR3 extends over 15 amino acids. V lost 7 bases, J lost 8 bases, and 10 bases stayed unmatched. DNA of the CDR3: TGTGCCAGTATGACTAGCGGGGCGCCTACGGATGAGCAGTTCTTC. Translation: CASMTSGAPTDEQFF.

The J gene is TRBJ2-3, the V gene TRBV5-6; TRBD2 matches 8 bases. The CDR3 is 14 residues long. Germline CDR1 SGHDT, CDR2 YYEEEE. V shed 7 bases and J 0 bases; nucleotides not matched to a gene: 4. As DNA, the CDR3 is TGTGCCAGCGGGAGCGGGGGTAGCACAGATACGCAGTATTTT. Its protein is CASGSGGSTDTQYF.

As DNA, the CDR3 is TGTGCCAGCAGTTACGTCCCCCCAACTCACGGGCCCCAGCATTTT. Residues: CASSYVPPTHGPQHF. The V and J genes are TRBV6-5 and TRBJ1-5, with D hard to call. With 2 bases removed from V and 9 bases from J, the gap between germline ends came to 17 bases. The CDR3 covers 15 residues. In germline, CDR1 is MNHEY, CDR2 SVGAGI.

About this clone itself: Sequence at one end of the junction differs from germline and may be a read error. V is TRBV29-1 and J is TRBJ2-6, with a possible D match to TRBD1 (5 bases). The germline V gene encodes CDR1 SQVTM and CDR2 ANQGSEA. The CDR3 has 12 residues. The CDR3 DNA reads as TGCAGCGTTGTTGGTGGGGCCAACGGCCTGACTTTC. Translating gives CSVVGGANGLTF.

V and J are TRBV7-9 and TRBJ2-5; 7 bases agree with TRBD1. This CDR3 contains 18 residues. Germline CDR1 SEHNR, CDR2 FQNEAQ (reference sequence). V shed 5 bases, J shed 5 bases, and the junction held 20 bases outside the gene matches. CDR3 sequence reads: CASSAPLGGRGFGETQYF. Here the CDR3 DNA reads TGTGCCAGCAGCGCACCTCTTGGGGGCAGGGGGTTCGGCGAGACCCAGTACTTC.

V gene TRBV10-2 combines with J gene TRBJ1-1, with 9 bases fitting TRBD1. The V gene end was trimmed by 0 bases and the J gene end by 5 bases; junction bases not matched to a gene: 7. Germline CDR1 and CDR2: WSHSY and SAAADI. The length of the CDR3 is 16 residues. The CDR3 coding sequence is TGCGCCAGCAGTGAGTCTCCGGGACAGGGAAGGACTGAAGCTTTCTTT. Translating it yields CASSESPGQGRTEAFF.

The chain has TRBV4-3 and TRBJ1-2, with a possible D match to TRBD1 (6 bases). Germline-derived CDR1 and CDR2 are LGHNA and YSLEER. Trimming took 2 bases from V and 6 from J, leaving 13 bases between them. The CDR3 extends over 14 amino acids. Here the CDR3 DNA reads TGCGCCAGCAGCCAACACGGACAGTTTGATGGCTACACCTTC. The encoded protein is CASSQHGQFDGYTF.

The rearrangement links TRBV5-1 to TRBJ1-5; D uncertain. This CDR3 contains 14 residues. V lost 0 bases to trimming and J lost 2 bases, with 6 bases between them. The germline gives CDR1 SGHRS, CDR2 YFSETQ. The CDR3 loop reads CASSLEGGNQPQHF. Here the CDR3 DNA reads TGCGCCAGCAGCTTGGAGGGAGGCAATCAGCCCCAGCATTTT.

The genes are TRBV7-9 and TRBJ2-5, with 8 bases fitting TRBD2. The CDR3 extends over 16 amino acids. Germline-derived CDR1 and CDR2 are SEHNR and FQNEAQ (reference sequence). V lost 0 bases and J lost 4; bases outside the gene matches: 7. The CDR3 nucleotides read TGTGCCAGCAGCTTAGCAGGCCGGGGGGGTCGAGAGACCCAGTACTTC. Encoded protein: CASSLAGRGGRETQYF.

The chain has TRBV28 and TRBJ2-5; D remains ambiguous. The V gene lost 1 base and the J gene lost 5 bases, with 5 bases spanning the gap. The CDR3 is made up of 12 amino acids. CDR1 is MDHEN and CDR2 is SYDVKM in the germline V gene. The CDR3 DNA sequence: TGTGCCAGCAGTTTATACGGGGAGACCCAGTACTTC. It yields the protein CASSLYGETQYF. The variable domain in full, with the rest retrieved from reference TRBV28 and TRBJ2-5, is DVKVTQSSRYLVKRTGEKVFLECVQDMDHENMFWYRQDPGLGLRLIYFSYDVKMKEKGDIPEGYSVSREKKERFSLILESASTNQTSMYLCASSLYGETQYFGPGTRLLVL.

The J gene is TRBJ2-7, the V gene TRBV2, with D maybe TRBD2 (6 bases). The CDR3 covers 15 residues. The V gene's germline CDR1 is SNHLY and CDR2 FYNNEI. Trimming pared 6 bases from V and 0 bases from J, leaving 15 bases between. This CDR3 reads CASSHGPGSSYEQYF. In DNA, the CDR3 is TGTGCCAGCAGCCACGGTCCCGGGAGCTCCTACGAGCAGTACTTC. Filled out from reference TRBV2 and TRBJ2-7, the complete variable domain reads EPEVTQTPSHQVTQMGQEVILRCVPISNHLYFYWYRQILGQKVEFLVSFYNNEISEKSEIFDDQFSVERPDGSNFTLKIRSTKLEDSAMYFCASSHGPGSSYEQYFGPGTRLTVT.

The chain is built from TRBV4-3 and TRBJ2-1; a weak D match, TRBD2 (6 bases). The CDR3 has 17 residues. Trimming shortened V by 0 bases and J by 0 bases, and 12 bases separated the two germline ends. In germline, CDR1 is LGHNA, CDR2 YSLEER. The CDR3 spells CASSQDPRGSSYNEQFF. DNA for the CDR3: TGCGCCAGCAGCCAAGATCCTCGGGGGAGCTCCTACAATGAGCAGTTCTTC.

The chain combines TRBV19 with TRBJ2-5; possibly TRBD1 for D (6 bases). This CDR3 has 16 amino acids. The germline V and J ends were trimmed by 8 bases and 1 base, with 20 bases remaining between them. In germline, CDR1 is LNHDA, CDR2 SQIVND (reference sequence). The DNA for the CDR3 is TGTGCCAGTCAACCACGGGACAAAGGGCTCCAAGAGACCCAGTACTTC. Its protein is CASQPRDKGLQETQYF.

The chain couples TRBV18 to TRBJ1-2, with 8 bases lining up with TRBD1. This CDR3 contains 15 residues. Germline trimming cut 3 bases from V and 8 bases from J; bases unmatched to any gene: 11. Germline CDR1 KGHSH, CDR2 LQKENI. The CDR3 is CASSPGAGGTKGYTF. For the CDR3, the DNA is TGTGCCAGCTCACCTGGGGCAGGGGGCACGAAAGGCTACACCTTC.

The V call is TRBV5-5, the J call TRBJ1-6; D might be TRBD1 (5 bases). There are 15 residues in the CDR3. Germline V gene sequence: CDR1 SGHKS, CDR2 YYEKEE (reference sequence). V dropped 2 bases and J dropped 7 bases, with 13 bases sitting between them. CDR3 in amino acids: CASSFPQDINSPLHF. CDR3 DNA: TGTGCCAGCAGCTTCCCCCAGGACATAAATTCACCCCTCCACTTT.

The chain couples TRBV4-1 to TRBJ2-7; TRBD1 aligns across 9 bases. The CDR3 spans 15 residues. J gave up 5 bases and V 5 bases, and 10 bases lay outside the gene matches. Germline V lookup: CDR1 MGHRA, CDR2 YSYEKL. The chain's CDR3 is CASSTRTGVRNEQYF. CDR3 in DNA: TGCGCCAGCAGCACCCGGACAGGGGTCAGGAACGAGCAGTACTTC.

A single count supports this clone. The chain employs TRBV10-1 and TRBJ1-5; 8 bases line up with TRBD1. The germline V gene encodes CDR1 WNHNN and CDR2 SYGVQD (reference sequence). There are 17 residues in the CDR3. V lost 6 bases, J lost 6 bases, and 16 bases stayed unmatched. In nucleotides, the CDR3 is TGCGCCAGCAGGGATTACGACAGGGGTCAGGCGGCTCAGCCCCAGCATTTT. It codes for CASRDYDRGQAAQPQHF.